One and the same sample provided the 16 T cell receptor beta chains below, sequenced in a study of cytomegalovirus exposure and HLA in healthy donors. With 60 Vbeta and 13 Jbeta primers, the PCR was carried out. Generated by immunoSEQ multiplex PCR, the TCRdb table keeps only in-frame clones and is missing some. The sample has around 140,000 clones, roughly 75% seen once; the top ten hold about 3.1%. The sequencing sample was made of PBMCs. These receptors all stem from a man in his forties in good health and CMV-seronegative.

This chain uses TRBV28 with TRBJ1-2; D is unresolved. The CDR3 is 14 amino acids. Germline V gene data show CDR1 as MDHEN and CDR2 as SYDVKM. Trimming left V 2 bases short and J 4 bases short, with 11 bases between. The CDR3 protein is CASSLPGLLYGYTF. The CDR3 bases are TGTGCCAGCAGTTTACCAGGTTTGCTCTATGGCTACACCTTC.

The rearrangement joins TRBV28 to TRBJ1-5, with D unresolved. The germline gives CDR1 MDHEN, CDR2 SYDVKM. The CDR3 extends over 16 amino acids. V shed 1 base and J shed 1 base, with 11 bases lying between them. CDR3: CASSLSEGKSNQPQHF. CDR3 coding DNA: TGTGCCAGCAGTTTATCGGAGGGCAAGAGCAATCAGCCCCAGCATTTT.

The chain combines TRBV21-1 with TRBJ2-7; TRBD1 is the table's D call, not checked against the DNA. TRBV21-1 is a pseudogene segment. This CDR3 region has 16 residues. CDR3 loop: CASSKRETGVENEQYF. The CDR3 DNA reads TGTGCCAGCAGCAAGAGGGAGACAGGGGTAGAGAACGAGCAGTACTTC.

The gene calls are TRBV27 and TRBJ2-1, with 9 nucleotides matching TRBD2. The CDR3 runs 16 residues. The V and J ends lost 5 bases and 0 bases, in that order; junction bases with no gene match: 5. Germline loops: CDR1 MNHEY, CDR2 SMNVEV (reference sequence). CDR3 sequence (DNA): TGTGCCAGCAGTCGAGCGGGGGGTAGCTCCTACAATGAGCAGTTCTTC. It is translated as CASSRAGGSSYNEQFF.

The chain recombines TRBV30 with TRBJ1-1, with D possibly matching TRBD1 (6 bases). CDR3 length equals 12 residues. Germline CDR1 GTSNPN, CDR2 SVGIG (reference sequence). CDR3 amino acids: CARVQGNTEAFF. The CDR3, as DNA: TGTGCGCGCGTACAGGGGAACACTGAAGCTTTCTTT.

This chain joins TRBV7-2 and TRBJ2-3; 13 positions match TRBD2. J gave up 6 bases and V 4 bases, and 16 bases lay outside the gene matches. The CDR3 covers 19 residues. Germline loops: CDR1 SGHTA, CDR2 FQGNSA. CDR3 in DNA: TGTGCCAGCAGCTCTCCTACCGGGACTAGCGGGGTATCCTGGGATACGCAGTATTTT. It codes for CASSSPTGTSGVSWDTQYF. The full variable domain, completed using reference TRBV7-2 and TRBJ2-3, is GAGVSQSPSNKVTEKGKDVELRCDPISGHTALYWYRQSLGQGLEFLIYFQGNSAPDKSGLPSDRFSAERTGGSVSTLTIQRTQQEDSAVYLCASSSPTGTSGVSWDTQYFGPGTRLTVL.

This chain uses TRBV5-6 with TRBJ2-1; D is perhaps TRBD1 (6 bases). CDR3 size: 15 residues. Germline CDR1 and CDR2: SGHDT and YYEEEE. Trimming took 4 bases from V and 3 from J, leaving 14 bases between them. The CDR3 bases are TGTGCCAGCAGCCCTGAGGGACATCTCTACAATGAGCAGTTCTTC. Translating it yields CASSPEGHLYNEQFF.

V and J are TRBV6-6 and TRBJ1-2; no clear D gene. The CDR3 has 15 residues. The V end lost 2 bases, the J end lost 1 base, and 11 bases lay between the germline ends. Germline loops: CDR1 MNHNY, CDR2 SVGAGI (reference sequence). CDR3 in amino acids: CASSYEATSNYGYTF. CDR3 nucleotides: TGTGCCAGCAGTTACGAGGCGACCAGTAACTATGGCTACACCTTC.

The V gene is TRBV5-4, the J gene TRBJ2-1, with 9 bases that match TRBD2. The V gene end was trimmed by 0 bases and the J gene end by 10 bases; junction bases not matched to a gene: 8. Germline CDR1 SGHNT, CDR2 YYREEE (reference sequence). The CDR3 extends over 15 amino acids. CDR3 residues: CASSLGRSGGQEQFF. CDR3 in DNA: TGTGCCAGCAGCTTGGGACGTAGCGGGGGACAGGAGCAGTTCTTC.

The chain joins TRBV29-1 to TRBJ2-5; D is perhaps TRBD2 (5 bases). The J call may be wrong; the DNA end is better matched by TRBJ2-7. Germline CDR1 is SQVTM and CDR2 is ANQGSEA. The CDR3 has 13 residues. CDR3 DNA: TGCAGCGCTAGCAGGATAGGGATGGGCGAGCAGTACTTC. Protein sequence: CSASRIGMGEQYF.

In its sample, this clone was seen a few times. This chain links TRBV5-1 with TRBJ1-6; 11 bases agree with TRBD1. V was clipped by 0 bases and J by 9 bases; unmatched bases: 8. CDR3 size: 17 residues. From germline, CDR1 is SGHRS and CDR2 YFSETQ. The CDR3 sequence: CASSLDGTGGFGSPLHF. CDR3 bases: TGCGCCAGCAGCTTGGACGGGACAGGGGGTTTTGGTTCACCCCTCCACTTT.

V usage is TRBV19 and J usage is TRBJ1-5; TRBD1 matches at 7 bases. The V and J ends lost 6 bases and 0 bases, in that order; junction bases with no gene match: 14. Germline-derived CDR1 and CDR2 are LNHDA and SQIVND (reference sequence). This CDR3 contains 18 residues. The DNA of the CDR3 is TGTGCCAGTAGCTGGGGGGATCGACAGGGCCTTAGCAATCAGCCCCAGCATTTT. This gives the protein CASSWGDRQGLSNQPQHF.

The V gene is TRBV11-3, the J gene TRBJ1-3; D is undetermined. V lost 1 base and J lost 3, with 4 bases in between. The CDR3 length is 13 residues. Germline CDR1 reads SGHNT; CDR2 reads YENEEA. For the CDR3, the DNA is TGTGCCAGCAGCTTAGGGCTTGGAAACACCATATATTTT. Amino acids: CASSLGLGNTIYF. The full variable domain, rest sourced from reference TRBV11-3 and TRBJ1-3, is EAGVVQSPRYKIIEKKQPVAFWCNPISGHNTLYWYLQNLGQGPELLIRYENEEAVDDSQLPKDRFSAERLKGVDSTLKIQPAELGDSAVYLCASSLGLGNTIYFGEGSWLTVV.

This clone turned up a few times. The chain links TRBV12-5 to TRBJ1-6, with D possibly TRBD1 on 6 matching bases. Germline loops: CDR1 LGHNT, CDR2 FRNRAP. Trimming shortened V by 3 bases and J by 10 bases, and 16 bases separated the two germline ends. The CDR3 sequence is 15 residues long. The CDR3 DNA is TGTGCTAGTGGTTTCGGGCAGGGGATGAACTCACCCCTCCACTTT. Protein product: CASGFGQGMNSPLHF.

V gene TRBV6-5 combines with J gene TRBJ2-3, with a tentative D call TRBD2 (5 bases). The CDR3 runs 16 residues. The V and J ends lost 2 bases and 6 bases respectively, with 18 bases between them. Germline V gene sequence: CDR1 MNHEY, CDR2 SVGAGI. In DNA form, the CDR3 reads TGTGCCAGCAGTTACCGATACTCGGGATCCCCGGATACGCAGTATTTT. It encodes CASSYRYSGSPDTQYF.

The rearrangement links TRBV27 to TRBJ2-1; 8 bases match TRBD2. The V and J ends lost 0 bases and 0 bases, in that order; junction bases with no gene match: 4. The CDR3 has 17 residues. CDR1 and CDR2 from the germline V gene are MNHEY and SMNVEV (reference sequence). CDR3: CASSLSIAGSSYNEQFF. DNA for the CDR3: TGTGCCAGCAGTTTATCCATAGCGGGGAGCTCCTACAATGAGCAGTTCTTC.